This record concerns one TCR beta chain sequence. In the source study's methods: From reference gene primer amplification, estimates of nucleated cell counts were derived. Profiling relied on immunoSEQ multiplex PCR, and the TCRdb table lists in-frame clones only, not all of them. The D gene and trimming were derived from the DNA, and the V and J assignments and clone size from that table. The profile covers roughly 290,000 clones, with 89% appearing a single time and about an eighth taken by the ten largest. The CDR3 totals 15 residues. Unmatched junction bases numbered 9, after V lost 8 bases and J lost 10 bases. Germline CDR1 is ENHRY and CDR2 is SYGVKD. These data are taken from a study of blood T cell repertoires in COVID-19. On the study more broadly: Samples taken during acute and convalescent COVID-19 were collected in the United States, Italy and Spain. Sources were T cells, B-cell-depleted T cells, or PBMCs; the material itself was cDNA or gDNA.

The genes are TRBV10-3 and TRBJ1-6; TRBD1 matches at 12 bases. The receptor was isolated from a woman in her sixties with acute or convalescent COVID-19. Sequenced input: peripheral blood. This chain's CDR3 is CAIRAGTGGESPLHF. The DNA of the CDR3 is TGTGCCATCCGGGCCGGGACAGGGGGCGAGTCACCCCTCCACTTT.